The sequence of this T cell receptor (beta chain) was determined in a study of cytomegalovirus exposure and HLA in healthy donors. Study context: Within the Caucasian-associated ancestry cluster were roughly 79% of the roughly 400 genotyped donors.

Germline assignment: CDR1 MNHNS and CDR2 SASEGT. The CDR3 contains 13 residues. Trimming pared 10 bases from V and 2 bases from J, leaving 15 bases between. Points on this clone: Its antigen is not known.

It was with 60 Vbeta and 13 Jbeta primers that the PCR ran. The protocol was immunoSEQ multiplex PCR, while the TCRdb copy is restricted to in-frame clones and leaves out a portion. Here the sample table reports approximately 30,000 clones. Overall study findings and caveats: The investigators catalogued 150 to 200 TCR beta chains as cytomegalovirus-associated. Donors were assumed by presence/absence analyses to have roughly uniform sequencing depth. A few CMV-associated chains proved CMV antigen-specific in vitro.

The chain carries TRBV6-1 and TRBJ2-7; D is possibly TRBD1 (6 bases). The clonotype was recovered from a woman in her forties in good health and CMV-seropositive. Material for sequencing was PBMCs. The CDR3 coding sequence is TGTGCCACTACGGACAGTCCCCCCTACGAGCAGTACTTC. It specifies CATTDSPPYEQYF.